This T cell receptor (beta chain) was obtained from a study of cytomegalovirus exposure and HLA in healthy donors (dated by TCRdb to about 2017). In the study overall: An earlier analysis of 587 of the donors reported about 260 Gb of sequence data and 100 million to 120 million unique TCR beta sequences obtained from 180 million or so T cells. Donor age, sex, ethnicity and CMV serostatus were collected together with the repertoire data. Among roughly 400 genotyped donors of the cohort, an average of around 220,000 unique TCR beta nucleotide sequences was sequenced per donor, of which approximately 18% were non-productive. Because of strong linkage in the cohort, five DR-DQ haplotypes were treated as single units for association and clustering. The aim of the study was to test whether cataloging public T cell receptors could identify signatures of past pathogen exposure. About 330 gigabases of sequencing data and around 85 million unique TCR sequences made up an early release that covered over 550 HLA-typed donors. A later analysis re-examined previously published TCR beta repertoires from roughly 720 donors and added high-resolution HLA genotyping to investigate patterns of TCR occurrence. All discovery cohort repertoires had been generated using a single sequencing platform. To predict cytomegalovirus infection status, the study brought together high-throughput TCR immunosequencing, statistical association of individual TCRs with disease status, and machine learning. Rather than using new phenotypic data, the later analysis identified candidate immune exposures from TCR beta sequences and from how often those sequences occurred across donors. Using immunosequencing, the study profiled T cell repertoires from fewer than 850 subjects and related those repertoires to cytomegalovirus serostatus. Genome-wide SNP genotypes for about three fifths of the 666 donors were used in a later genetic analysis, which treated that subset as a discovery cohort. Of the approximately 370 genotyped donors, 70% to 90% were placed in the genetic ancestry cluster associated with self-reported Caucasian donors. In addition to the first cohort of approximately 670 subjects, a separate validation cohort of 120 different subjects was used. In an earlier analysis of roughly 540 of the donors, high-throughput TCR beta sequencing was used to judge whether each TCR beta V gene segment behaved as functional or pseudogenic. The number of donors typed differed by locus, with about 629-640 for A, B, C, DRB1 and DQB1, roughly 520 for DQA1, about 610 for DPA1, and 450 to 480 for DPB1. HLA typing included class I and class II loci at four-digit resolution.

Overall study results and their limits: Most TCR sequences were observed very rarely across donors, whereas some public TCRs were present in many individuals. Because counts were too low, fewer than 20 rarely observed V segments, including chromosome 9 orphons, were excluded from the earlier analysis of fewer than 650 of the donors. Compared with equally common non-associated chains, HLA-associated TCR beta chains in a later analysis were more clonally expanded and had lower generation probabilities. Three of the identified cytomegalovirus-associated TCR beta chains were confirmed in vitro to be specific for cytomegalovirus antigens. Some IMGT-functional V segments, including TRBV6-2 and TRBV6-3, could not be told apart with the 87-base-pair reads, so those segments were excluded. HLA typing was unavailable for some donors at each locus, so association tests used only the typed subset. Roughly uniform sequencing depth across donors was assumed in presence/absence analyses, although this assumption may not hold. In a later analysis, TCR association rates were found to vary across HLA loci, with the most associated TCRs seen for DRB1 alleles and the fewest for HLA-C alleles. The authors suggested that the approach could potentially be extended to other disease states and immunological phenotypes. According to a later genetic analysis, donors in an Asian-associated ancestry cluster had fewer N-insertions in productive TCRs than the approximately 670-donor mean. A total of around 150 TCR beta chains were listed by the study as associated with cytomegalovirus. In a later genetic analysis, a missense DCLRE1C variant was associated with V-gene and J-gene trimming of TCR beta chains, and the association was replicated in an independent cohort. In a later analysis, several top co-occurrence clusters were reported to appear linked to parvovirus B19, influenza, CMV and Epstein-Barr virus. A further reported finding was that TCR beta sequences accurately predicted the HLA-A and HLA-B alleles for most subjects in the first cohort. A cluster of highly shared sequence variants was judged likely to represent a technical artifact of the sequencing pipeline. According to a later analysis, most CMV-associated TCR beta chains appeared to be HLA-restricted, and the HLA associations seemed to be driven largely by CMV exposure. The cohort was sequenced for TCR beta chains only, and without alpha or paired-chain data the features that could be detected were limited. Strong co-occurrence of HLA alleles, especially DR and DQ, made assigning TCR associations to individual alleles difficult. In an earlier analysis of about 540 of the donors, most TCR beta V segments were observed in productive rearrangements about 87% or about 30% of the time, broadly matching IMGT annotations. Specific HLA alleles were associated with over 15,000 TCR beta sequences at a false discovery rate of 0.05 in a later analysis. For the cohort, immune exposure information was limited to CMV serostatus. The classifier was reported to diagnose cytomegalovirus status with high specificity and sensitivity in both the original cohort and the validation cohort. Linkage disequilibrium might explain the correlated functional status among segregating V segments, but an unknown experimental factor could not be excluded.

V trim: 4 bases; J trim: 3 bases; unmatched bases: 3. CDR1 and CDR2 were assigned from the germline V gene as SGHRS and YFSETQ. Its CDR3 holds 13 amino acids, cysteine through phenylalanine. Left in the record is the CDR3 DNA by itself, 39 bases read in frame from the first base. For this clone: Its antigen remains undetermined. The sample holds no much larger clone one base away, and base qualities are not on file.

The cohort comprised fewer than 700 healthy bone marrow donors. Cohort members were all nominally healthy when sampled, although unrecorded immune exposures were likely present. The donor was CMV seronegative and was included in the group of a few hundred seronegative cohort members. A peripheral blood sample was provided by each donor, and peripheral blood mononuclear cells were used for TCR beta sequencing. The Qiagen DNeasy Blood Extraction Kit was used to extract genomic DNA from the blood cell samples. Libraries were constructed by the immunoSEQ multiplex PCR assay. The multiplex PCR relied on a mix of 60 forward primers for TCR Vbeta segments and 13 reverse primers for TCR Jbeta segments. Amplification of the CDR3 region of rearranged TCR beta genes was performed with a multiplex PCR assay on genomic DNA. Amplified TCR beta libraries were sequenced as 87-base-pair reads on the Illumina HiSeq System. In the original analysis: In a later analysis, 80 million or so unique TCR beta chains were counted across the roughly 610 repertoires, and roughly 11 million of these chains were shared by at least two donors. Raw reads were error-corrected and collapsed into unique sequences with a nearest-neighbor algorithm that merged closely related sequences to remove PCR and sequencing errors. To assign V, D and J gene segments, CDR3 sequences were aligned to IMGT reference sequences. For a sequence to be retained, a match of at least six nucleotides to both a V gene segment and a J gene segment was required. A rearrangement counted as productive if the CDR3 had no stop codons and remained in frame with V and J, and every other rearrangement counted as non-productive. Following IMGT convention, CDR3 was defined as the stretch from the second conserved V-encoded cysteine up to the conserved J-encoded phenylalanine. Sequences without an unambiguous match to a single V gene segment were excluded from the earlier analysis of a few hundred of the donors. In an earlier analysis of approximately 500 of the donors, a V segment was called functional when productive rearrangements were above 56.7%, and segregating when the standard deviation between donors exceeded 5%. A statistical classification framework was built to diagnose cytomegalovirus status from the catalog of TCR beta chain sequences. V and J gene assignment, in a later analysis, came from comparing TCR nucleotide sequences with IMGT/GENE-DB human TR gene sequences. Using the TCRdist pipeline, a later analysis assigned CDR3 sequences along with most-parsimonious VDJ recombination scenarios. In a later analysis, every TCR beta chain was defined by the combination of its CDR3 amino acid sequence and its V-gene family, and reads without a unique V-gene family were dropped. As a way to deal with suspected cross-contamination and a sequencing artifact, a later analysis dropped 640 or so nucleotide sequences that were highly shared and had low generation probability. A later analysis calculated a clonal expansion index for each public chain from normalized within-repertoire ranks of inferred template counts. In a later analysis, generation probabilities were computed with a VDJ recombination model fitted to out-of-frame rearrangements, and the resulting probabilities were checked against IGoR. A later analysis scored TCR-TCR, TCR-HLA and TCR-CMV co-occurrence with hypergeometric tests, applying a repertoire-size bias correction to TCR pairs. In a later analysis, false discovery rates were estimated by permuting HLA or CMV assignments 20 times. In a later analysis, co-occurring TCRs were grouped with DBSCAN, and TCRdist sequence similarity was added when clustering was performed within HLA-allele-positive subsets. Co-occurrence clustering excluded repertoires with fewer than 30,000 or more than 120,000 public chains, plus five with anomalous nucleotide sharing. Not all clones reach the TCRdb copy of this immuneACCESS table, which keeps in-frame sequences only. Checked studies attribute under half of the gap to unresolved V genes and leave the rest unexplained. That table supplies the V and J calls and clone size; D and trimming were determined from the DNA. The sample table shows 160,000 or so clones, and 84% are seen once. Together, the top ten hold around 0.96% of the sample.

The sequencing input was PBMCs. This receptor was taken from a man aged 25 to 40 in good health and CMV-seronegative. The rearrangement joined TRBV5-1 to TRBJ2-5, with TRBD1 matching 7 junction bases. In nucleotide form, the sequence is TGCGCCAGCAGCATGACAGGGAAAGAGACCCAGTACTTC. This sequence encodes CASSMTGKETQYF.